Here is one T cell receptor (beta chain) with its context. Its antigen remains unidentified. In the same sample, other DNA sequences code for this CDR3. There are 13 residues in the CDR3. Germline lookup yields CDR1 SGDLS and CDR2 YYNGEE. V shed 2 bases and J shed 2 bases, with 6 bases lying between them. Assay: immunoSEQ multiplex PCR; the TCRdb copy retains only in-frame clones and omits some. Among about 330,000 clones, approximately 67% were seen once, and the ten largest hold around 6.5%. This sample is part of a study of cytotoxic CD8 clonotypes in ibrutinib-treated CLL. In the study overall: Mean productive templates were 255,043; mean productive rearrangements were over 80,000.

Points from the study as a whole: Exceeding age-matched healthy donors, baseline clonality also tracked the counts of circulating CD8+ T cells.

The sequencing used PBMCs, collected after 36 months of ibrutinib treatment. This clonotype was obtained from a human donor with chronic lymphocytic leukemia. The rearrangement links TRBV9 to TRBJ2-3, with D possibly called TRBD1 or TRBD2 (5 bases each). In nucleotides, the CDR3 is TGTGCCAGCAGCGTGGGGGACACAGATACGCAGTATTTT. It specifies CASSVGDTDTQYF.